This T cell receptor (beta chain) was observed in a study of control samples from healthy donors and cancer patients. Trimming stripped 3 bases from V and 0 bases from J, with 7 bases between. The germline CDR1 and CDR2 sequences are SGDLS and YYNGEE. This CDR3 region has 14 residues. This clone was seen once. TCRdb keeps only in-frame clones here, not all; method: immunoSEQ multiplex PCR. Found here are over 100,000 clones, 70% to 90% of them singletons; the top ten hold around 3.4%. This TCR derives from a man aged 35-49 years in good health. The chain uses TRBV9 and TRBJ2-4; D is uncertain. Sequenced input: blood. The DNA for the CDR3 is TGTGCCAGCAGCGAGCAGGTAGCCAAAAACATTCAGTACTTC. Translation: CASSEQVAKNIQYF.